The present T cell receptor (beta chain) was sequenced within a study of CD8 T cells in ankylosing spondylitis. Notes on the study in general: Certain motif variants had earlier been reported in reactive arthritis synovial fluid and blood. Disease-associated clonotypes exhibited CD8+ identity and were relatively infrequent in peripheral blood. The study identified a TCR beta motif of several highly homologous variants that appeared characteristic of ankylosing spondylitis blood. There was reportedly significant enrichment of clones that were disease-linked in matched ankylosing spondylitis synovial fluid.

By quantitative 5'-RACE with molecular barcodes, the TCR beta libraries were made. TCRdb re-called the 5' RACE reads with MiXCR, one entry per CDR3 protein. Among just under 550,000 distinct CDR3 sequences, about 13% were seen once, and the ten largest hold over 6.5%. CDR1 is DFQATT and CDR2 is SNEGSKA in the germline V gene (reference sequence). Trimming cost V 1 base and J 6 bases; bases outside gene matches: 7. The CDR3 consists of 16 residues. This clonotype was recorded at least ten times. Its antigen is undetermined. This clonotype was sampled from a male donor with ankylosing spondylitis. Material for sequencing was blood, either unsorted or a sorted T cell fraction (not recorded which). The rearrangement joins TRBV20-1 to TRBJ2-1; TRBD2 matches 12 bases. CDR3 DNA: TGCAGTGCTAGAGCCCCCCAGACTAGCGGGAGCAATGAGCAGTTCTTC. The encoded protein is CSARAPQTSGSNEQFF.